One TCR beta chain is described in this entry. This sample stems from a study of cytomegalovirus exposure and HLA in healthy donors. The PCR used 60 Vbeta and 13 Jbeta primers. The table came from immunoSEQ multiplex PCR; TCRdb's copy has only in-frame clones and leaves some out. The repertoire holds under 200,000 clones, with approximately 79% as singletons. The V gene's germline CDR1 is KGHSH and CDR2 LQKENI. Deletions cut 3 bases from V and 2 bases from J, with 13 bases between. This CDR3 is built from 15 residues. Sequencing used PBMCs. This receptor was obtained from a human donor in good health. This chain joins TRBV18 and TRBJ1-1; no firm D call. CDR3 coding DNA: TGTGCCAGCTCACCCGCCCGGGAGAAAAACACTGAAGCTTTCTTT. Amino acids: CASSPAREKNTEAFF.